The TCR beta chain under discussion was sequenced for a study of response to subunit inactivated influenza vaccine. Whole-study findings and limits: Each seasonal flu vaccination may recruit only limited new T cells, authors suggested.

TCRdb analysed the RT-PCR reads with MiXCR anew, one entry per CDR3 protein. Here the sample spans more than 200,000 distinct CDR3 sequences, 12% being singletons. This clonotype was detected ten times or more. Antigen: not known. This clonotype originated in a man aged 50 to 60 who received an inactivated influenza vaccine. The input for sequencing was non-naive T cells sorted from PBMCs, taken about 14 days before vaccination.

CDR3 nucleotides: TGTGCCAGCAGCCGGACAGGGGGCTCTTATACGCAGTATTTT. This translates into CASSRTGGSYTQYF. The V and J genes are TRBV14 and TRBJ2-3, with TRBD1 matching 11 bases. The CDR3 loop spans 14 amino acids. V shed 4 bases and J 7 bases; nucleotides not matched to a gene: 4. Germline CDR1 is SGHDN and CDR2 is FVKESK.